This is a list of T cell receptor beta chains from one sample in a study of cytotoxic CD8 clonotypes in ibrutinib-treated CLL. Repertoires were generated with immunoSEQ multiplex PCR, while TCRdb's copy carries only in-frame clones and drops some. The profile covers some 290,000 clones, with roughly 80% appearing a single time and 6.5% to 8.5% taken by the ten largest. Source: PBMCs, taken before ibrutinib treatment. The receptors come from a human donor with chronic lymphocytic leukemia. Each CDR3 is given with its conserved first and last residue. Each record gives: V gene, J gene, D gene, clone size, CDR3 DNA, CDR3 protein. D genes are given only for firm matches. Where a row states a size, it is once, few, many or the class of an expanded clone; other rows omit it.

>TRBV5-5|TRBJ2-7|NA|NA
TGTGCCAGCAGCCGGGACTACGAGCAGTACTTC
CASSRDYEQYF
>TRBV10-3|TRBJ2-7|NA|NA
TGTGCCATCAGTGAACGGGGTTACGAGCAGTACTTC
CAISERGYEQYF
>TRBV10-1|TRBJ1-2|NA|NA
TGCGCCAGCAGTACGGCCGGAGGGGGCTACACCTTC
CASSTAGGGYTF
>TRBV19|TRBJ1-5|TRBD1|NA
TGTGCCAGTAGTATAAGGGGGCCTAGCAATCAGCCCCAGCATTTT
CASSIRGPSNQPQHF
>TRBV14|TRBJ2-3|NA|NA
TGTGCCAGCAGCCAAGAACACGTAGCGCGCCTCACAGATACGCAGTATTTT
CASSQEHVARLTDTQYF
>TRBV11-1|TRBJ2-5|TRBD1|NA
TGTGCCAGCAGCCCGGGGACAGGGATTGGGACCCAGTACTTC
CASSPGTGIGTQYF
>TRBV6-5|TRBJ2-7|TRBD1|NA
TGTGCCAGCAGTTACCGGGGACAGGGGTTCCTAGACGAGCAGTACTTC
CASSYRGQGFLDEQYF
>TRBV27|TRBJ1-2|NA|NA
TGTGCCAGCAGTTTAGGTGGGGGGTTCAACTATGGCTACACCTTC
CASSLGGGFNYGYTF
>TRBV6-4|TRBJ2-1|NA|few
TGTGCCAGCAGTGACTCTTACACCTCCTACAATGAGCAGTTCTTC
CASSDSYTSYNEQFF
>TRBV5-1|TRBJ2-5|TRBD1|NA
TGCGCCAGCAACAAGGGACAGGGTTACCAAGAGACCCAGTACTTC
CASNKGQGYQETQYF
>TRBV7-6|TRBJ1-1|NA|few
TGTGCCAGCAGCCCCTCGTGGGGGGCCACTGAAGCTTTCTTT
CASSPSWGATEAFF
>TRBV9|TRBJ2-2|TRBD1|once
TGTGCCAGCAGCTTATACTTGGACAGGGGGAAGATTACGAACACCGGGGAGCTGTTTTTT
CASSLYLDRGKITNTGELFF
>TRBV9|TRBJ1-4|NA|NA
TGTGCCAGCAGCGTACCTTCGTATGCAACTAATGAAAAACTGTTTTTT
CASSVPSYATNEKLFF
>TRBV15|TRBJ1-3|NA|NA
TGTGCCACCAGCAGAGGGGGGACCCCCTCTGGAAACACCATATATTTT
CATSRGGTPSGNTIYF
>TRBV14|TRBJ1-4|NA|NA
TGTGCCAGCAGCTACCATGCAACTAATGAAAAACTGTTTTTT
CASSYHATNEKLFF
>TRBV11-2|TRBJ2-5|TRBD2|NA
TGTGCCAGCAGCCAGACTAGCGGGAGGGCAGAGACCCAGTACTTC
CASSQTSGRAETQYF
>TRBV11-2|TRBJ2-3|TRBD2|once
TGTGCCAGCAGAGATGTGCGGGAGGGACGTACGCAGTATTTT
CASRDVREGRTQYF
>TRBV12-5|TRBJ1-1|NA|NA
TGTGCTAGTGGCCACCCGCCTACGAACACTGAAGCTTTCTTT
CASGHPPTNTEAFF
>TRBV28|TRBJ1-1|NA|NA
TGTGCCAGCAGTTTGTTAGACGGACTTGAAGCTTTCTTT
CASSLLDGLEAFF
>TRBV6-5|TRBJ1-3|NA|NA
TGTGCCAGCAGTTACCGGCAGTCCTCTGGAAACACCATATATTTT
CASSYRQSSGNTIYF
>TRBV7-8|TRBJ2-1|TRBD2|NA
TGTGCCAGCAGCTTATTATTAGGGACTAGCGGGAGTCTAAACTACAATGAGCAGTTCTTC
CASSLLLGTSGSLNYNEQFF
>TRBV28|TRBJ2-1|TRBD2|few
TGTGCCAGCAGCGTAATAGGACTAGCGGGGCTAAATGAGCAGTTCTTC
CASSVIGLAGLNEQFF
>TRBV5-1|TRBJ2-3|TRBD2|NA
TGCGCCAGCAGCGCAAGCGGGGGCCCAGATACGCAGTATTTT
CASSASGGPDTQYF
>TRBV7-9|TRBJ2-5|NA|few
TGTGCCAGCAGCGGTTTGGGGACCCAGTACTTC
CASSGLGTQYF
>TRBV6-5|TRBJ1-5|TRBD1|once
TGTGCCAGCAGTACGACAGGGGGCAGAAATCAGCCCCAGCATTTT
CASSTTGGRNQPQHF
>TRBV7-6|TRBJ2-1|NA|NA
TGTGCCAGCAGCCACCCTAGTAATGAGCAGTTCTTC
CASSHPSNEQFF
>TRBV12-5|TRBJ1-1|TRBD1|NA
TGTGCTAGTGGTTCGACGGGACAGCTCAACACTGAAGCTTTCTTT
CASGSTGQLNTEAFF
>TRBV27|TRBJ1-2|TRBD1|once
TGTGCCAGCAGTTGGACAGGGGACTATGGCTACACCTTC
CASSWTGDYGYTF
>TRBV4-3|TRBJ1-4|NA|NA
TGCGCCAGCAGCCAAGAGCTGGGGAGGACTAATGAAAAACTGTTTTTT
CASSQELGRTNEKLFF
>TRBV7-8|TRBJ2-1|NA|NA
TGTGCCAGCAGCCCCCTAGCGCAAAGCTCCTACAATGAGCAGTTCTTC
CASSPLAQSSYNEQFF
>TRBV6-5|TRBJ2-5|TRBD1|NA
TGTGCCAGCAGAGCATTCCAGGGGGCGGAAGAGACCCAGTACTTC
CASRAFQGAEETQYF
>TRBV7-2|TRBJ2-3|NA|NA
TGTGCCAGCAGCTTCAGCACAGATACGCAGTATTTT
CASSFSTDTQYF
>TRBV4-3|TRBJ2-2|NA|NA
TGCGCCAGCAGCCAGCAACCAGGATATGCTCCCGCGGAGGGGGAGCTGTTTTTT
CASSQQPGYAPAEGELFF
>TRBV7-2|TRBJ2-5|NA|NA
TGTGCCAGCAGCACGGGACAACGGGAGACCCAGTACTTC
CASSTGQRETQYF
>TRBV30|TRBJ1-5|NA|NA
TGTGCCTGGAGTGCCAAACAGGGCAATCAGCCCCAGCATTTT
CAWSAKQGNQPQHF
>TRBV7-8|TRBJ2-1|TRBD2|NA
TGTGCCAGCAGCTTACACGCGGGAGGGAGGGGTGAGCAGTTCTTC
CASSLHAGGRGEQFF
>TRBV4-1|TRBJ2-3|NA|once
TGCGCCAGCAGCCAGGCGTGGCCTAGCACAGATACGCAGTATTTT
CASSQAWPSTDTQYF
>TRBV2|TRBJ2-7|NA|NA
TGTGCCAGCAGTCCTGGGGGTCCTGCCTACGAGCAGTACTTC
CASSPGGPAYEQYF
>TRBV19|TRBJ2-6|NA|once
TGTGCCAGTAGTAAGGCCCAACGCTCTGGGGCCAACGTCCTGACTTTC
CASSKAQRSGANVLTF
>TRBV18|TRBJ2-7|TRBD2|NA
TGTGCCAGCTCACAACTAGCGGGTAAGACCTACGAGCAGTACTTC
CASSQLAGKTYEQYF
>TRBV4-3|TRBJ2-7|NA|NA
TGCGCCAGCAGCGTAACTGTGGCACCCTACGAGCAGTACTTC
CASSVTVAPYEQYF
>TRBV5-8|TRBJ2-7|TRBD2|NA
TGTGCCAGCAGCACCCGGGATAGCGGGATATCCTACGAGCAGTACTTC
CASSTRDSGISYEQYF
>TRBV5-1|TRBJ2-7|TRBD1|few
TGCGCCAGCAGCCCGGACAGGGTGTACTACGAGCAGTACTTC
CASSPDRVYYEQYF
>TRBV18|TRBJ2-7|NA|NA
TGTGCCAGCTCACCCGGCGAGGCCTACGAGCAGTACTTC
CASSPGEAYEQYF
>TRBV5-6|TRBJ2-7|NA|NA
TGTGCCAGCAGCTTGGGCAGATCCTACGAGCAGTACTTC
CASSLGRSYEQYF
>TRBV7-2|TRBJ1-1|TRBD1|NA
TGTGCCAGCAGACGGACAGGGGGGACTGAAGCTTTCTTT
CASRRTGGTEAFF
>TRBV12-5|TRBJ1-5|NA|NA
TGTGCTAGTGGCCCCCCTGGGGGGGCGAGGCAGCCCCAGCATTTT
CASGPPGGARQPQHF
>TRBV11-2|TRBJ2-3|TRBD1|NA
TGTGCCAGCAGCTTAGGGACAGGGACCTACACAGATACGCAGTATTTT
CASSLGTGTYTDTQYF
>TRBV6-5|TRBJ1-1|NA|NA
TGTGCCAGCGGTAAAGCTTTCTTT
CASGKAFF
>TRBV19|TRBJ1-1|NA|once
TGTGCCAGTAGTATAGCATCAACCGGGCCTGAAGCTTTCTTT
CASSIASTGPEAFF
>TRBV6-6|TRBJ2-7|NA|once
TGTGCCAGCAGTTATGTGGCGGGATTGGGGTACGAGCAGTACTTC
CASSYVAGLGYEQYF
>TRBV4-1|TRBJ1-1|NA|NA
TGCGCCAGCAGCCAGAACACTGAAGCTTTCTTT
CASSQNTEAFF
>TRBV28|TRBJ1-5|NA|few
TGTGCCAGCAGTCGGGTCCAGCCCCAGCATTTT
CASSRVQPQHF